Listed here are 10 T cell receptor beta chains from one sample, sequenced in a study of CD8+ T cells in alopecia areata. The sequencing template was cDNA reverse transcribed from extracted RNA. Profiled with immunoSEQ multiplex PCR; TCRdb holds only in-frame clones, not every one. The sample holds around 130,000 clones; roughly 58% are singletons and the top ten take 3.5% to 5.5%. The sample here was CD4+ T cells sorted from blood, taken at week 0. The receptors shown here come from a human donor with alopecia areata.

The chain uses TRBV5-1 and TRBJ1-4; 9 bases match TRBD1. The CDR3 totals 19 residues. Trimming took 3 bases from V and 0 from J; bases not matched to a gene: 12. The germline V gene encodes CDR1 SGHRS and CDR2 YFSETQ. The CDR3 loop is CASSSLTTTGGATNEKLFF. In nucleotides, the CDR3 is TGCGCCAGCAGCTCCTTAACGACCACAGGGGGCGCAACTAATGAAAAACTGTTTTTT.

Notes on this clone: An end of the junction does not agree with germline; a read error may underlie this. This chain links TRBV7-9 with TRBJ1-1; D is undetermined. Germline CDR1 SEHNR, CDR2 FQNEAQ (reference sequence). CDR3 length: 16 residues. CDR3 DNA: TGTGCCAGCAGCCTAGCTCCTGGGATTGGCGTGGGTGAAGCTTTCTTT. This encodes CASSLAPGIGVGEAFF.

This chain connects TRBV27 to TRBJ1-2; 8 bases are a match to TRBD1. V gave up 8 bases and J gave up 4 bases; unmatched junction bases: 12. Germline V gene data show CDR1 as MNHEY and CDR2 as SMNVEV (reference sequence). The CDR3 loop spans 15 amino acids. The CDR3 here is CASGTGTGAFYGYTF. In DNA, the CDR3 is TGTGCCAGCGGTACCGGGACAGGCGCGTTCTATGGCTACACCTTC.

V gene TRBV7-8 combines with J gene TRBJ2-3, with D tentatively TRBD2 (6 bases). Germline CDR1 and CDR2: SGHVS and FQNEAQ. The CDR3 loop spans 14 amino acids. V lost 4 bases to trimming and J lost 8 bases, with 16 bases between them. The CDR3 DNA reads as TGTGCCAGCAGCTCCCGTATGCTGGGGGGTACGCAGTATTTT. This sequence encodes CASSSRMLGGTQYF.

V gene TRBV5-1 combines with J gene TRBJ2-7, with TRBD1 identical over 8 bases. Germline CDR1 is SGHRS and CDR2 is YFSETQ. This CDR3 spans 15 amino acids. Unmatched junction bases numbered 9, after V lost 5 bases and J lost 2 bases. The CDR3 nucleotides are TGCGCCAGCAGTTTGACAGGGGAAGGGACCTACGAGCAGTACTTC. Amino acids: CASSLTGEGTYEQYF.

This clone was detected a few times. The chain joins TRBV7-2 to TRBJ2-5; maybe TRBD1 (5 bases). V was clipped by 4 bases and J by 5 bases, with 8 bases between them. CDR1 is SGHTA and CDR2 is FQGNSA in the germline V gene. The CDR3 extends over 12 amino acids. CDR3 sequence: CASSSHRETQYF. Here the CDR3 DNA reads TGTGCCAGCAGCTCGCACAGGGAGACCCAGTACTTC.

This clone was detected only a few times. Other nucleotide sequences in the sample specify the same CDR3. The V call is TRBV29-1, the J call TRBJ1-1, with 10 bases fitting TRBD1. V shed 6 bases and J 4 bases; nucleotides not matched to a gene: 2. From germline, CDR1 is SQVTM and CDR2 ANQGSEA. The CDR3 has 12 amino acids. In DNA form, the CDR3 reads TGCAGCGTCCGGACAGGGGGCACTGAAGCTTTCTTT. Its translation: CSVRTGGTEAFF.

This clone was detected ten times or more. The chain is built from TRBV5-1 and TRBJ2-2; 7 positions match TRBD2. This CDR3 contains 15 residues. CDR1 and CDR2 from the germline V gene are SGHRS and YFSETQ. V shed 2 bases, J shed 3 bases, and the junction held 4 bases outside the gene matches. The CDR3 nucleotides read TGCGCCAGCAGCTTAGGGACTACCTACACCGGGGAGCTGTTTTTT. It encodes CASSLGTTYTGELFF.

V gene TRBV4-3 combines with J gene TRBJ1-3, with D possibly being TRBD1 (6 bases). Germline CDR1 reads LGHNA; CDR2 reads YSLEER. There are 15 residues in the CDR3. The V end was cut by 0 bases, the J end by 13 bases, with 19 bases between. CDR3 coding DNA: TGCGCCAGCAGCCAAGATATAGCGGACAGCCTTAGAATATATTTT. This sequence encodes CASSQDIADSLRIYF.

The genes are TRBV19 and TRBJ1-1, with TRBD1 as a possible D gene (6 bases). The CDR3 consists of 11 residues. Trimming pared 11 bases from V and 10 bases from J, leaving 17 bases between. CDR1 is LNHDA, CDR2 SQIVND, per germline (reference sequence). The DNA for the CDR3 is TGTGCCGCCAAGGGGGTGAGTGGAGCTTTCTTT. Protein product: CAAKGVSGAFF.